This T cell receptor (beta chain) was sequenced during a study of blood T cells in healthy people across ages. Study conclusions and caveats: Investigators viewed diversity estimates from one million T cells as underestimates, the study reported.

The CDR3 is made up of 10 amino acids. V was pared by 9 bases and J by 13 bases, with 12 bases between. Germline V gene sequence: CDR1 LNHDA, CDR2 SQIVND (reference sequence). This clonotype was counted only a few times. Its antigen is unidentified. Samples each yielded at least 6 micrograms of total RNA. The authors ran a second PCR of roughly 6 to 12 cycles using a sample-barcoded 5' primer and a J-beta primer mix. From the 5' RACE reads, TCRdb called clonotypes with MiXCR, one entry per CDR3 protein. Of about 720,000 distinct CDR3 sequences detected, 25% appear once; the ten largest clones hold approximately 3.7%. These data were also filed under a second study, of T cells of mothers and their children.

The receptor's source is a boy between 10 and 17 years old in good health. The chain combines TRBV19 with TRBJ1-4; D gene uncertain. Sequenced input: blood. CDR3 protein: CASWAESLFF. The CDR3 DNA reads TGTGCCAGCTGGGCGGAGTCACTGTTTTTT.